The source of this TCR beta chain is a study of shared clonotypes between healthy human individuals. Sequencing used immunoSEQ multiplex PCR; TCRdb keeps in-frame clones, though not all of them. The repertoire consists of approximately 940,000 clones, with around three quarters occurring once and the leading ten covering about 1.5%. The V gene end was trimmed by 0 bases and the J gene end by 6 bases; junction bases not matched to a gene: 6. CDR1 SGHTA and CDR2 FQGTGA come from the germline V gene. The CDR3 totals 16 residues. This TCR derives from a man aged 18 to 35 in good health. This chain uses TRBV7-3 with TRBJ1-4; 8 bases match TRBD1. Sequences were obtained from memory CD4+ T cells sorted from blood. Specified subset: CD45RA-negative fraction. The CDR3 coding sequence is TGTGCCAGCAGCTTAACGGGCAGGGGGCGCGATGAAAAACTGTTTTTT. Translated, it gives CASSLTGRGRDEKLFF.